One and the same sample provided the 24 T cell receptor beta chains below, sequenced in a study of neoadjuvant anti-PD-1 for oral cavity cancer. Clones were sequenced by immunoSEQ multiplex PCR, and TCRdb holds only the in-frame ones, with some missing. Counted here are approximately 13,000 clones, roughly 67% occurring once; the ten biggest clones make up approximately 3%. Specified time point: after neoadjuvant nivolumab, at surgical resection. Material: PBMCs, obtained after nivolumab (anti-PD-1) treatment. All receptors come from a person between 35 and 79 years old with oral cavity squamous cell carcinoma.

The rearrangement joins TRBV27 to TRBJ2-1; a possible D gene is TRBD2 (7 bases). Germline CDR1 MNHEY, CDR2 SMNVEV (reference sequence). The CDR3 runs 15 residues. Trimming took 4 bases from V and 10 from J, leaving 20 bases between them. The CDR3 nucleotides read TGTGCCAGCAGTTCCAACTACGGGGGGCCGGGGGAGCAGTTCTTC. Residues: CASSSNYGGPGEQFF.

J is TRBJ1-1 and V is TRBV2; D may be TRBD1 (5 bases). V lost 3 bases and J 2 bases, leaving 10 bases between the germline ends. The CDR3 runs 14 residues. In germline, CDR1 is SNHLY, CDR2 FYNNEI. The CDR3 loop is CASSELDINTEAFF. The CDR3 DNA reads TGTGCCAGCAGTGAGTTGGACATAAACACTGAAGCTTTCTTT. Complete variable domain (other parts from reference TRBV2 and TRBJ1-1): EPEVTQTPSHQVTQMGQEVILRCVPISNHLYFYWYRQILGQKVEFLVSFYNNEISEKSEIFDDQFSVERPDGSNFTLKIRSTKLEDSAMYFCASSELDINTEAFFGQGTRLTVV.

The chain has TRBV6-1 and TRBJ1-5; D might be TRBD1 (5 bases). There are 11 residues in the CDR3. V was clipped by 1 base and J by 10 bases, with 5 bases between them. Germline values: CDR1 MNHNS, CDR2 SASEGT. CDR3 loop: CASSEGGPQHF. Written as DNA, the CDR3 is TGTGCCAGCAGTGAAGGGGGCCCCCAGCATTTT.

This clone was detected only a few times. The chain links TRBV10-3 to TRBJ2-5, with 7 bases that match TRBD1. Germline CDR1 is ENHRY and CDR2 is SYGVKD. The CDR3 consists of 14 residues. V shed 5 bases, J shed 1 base, and the junction held 4 bases outside the gene matches. The CDR3 protein is CAISPDRVQETQYF. As DNA, the CDR3 is TGTGCCATCAGTCCCGACAGGGTCCAAGAGACCCAGTACTTC.

This clone is medium-sized. This chain uses TRBV7-9 with TRBJ1-1; D might be TRBD1 (5 bases). The germline CDR1 and CDR2 sequences are SEHNR and FQNEAQ (reference sequence). This CDR3 has 13 amino acids. V was cut by 8 bases and J by 0 bases, with 10 bases left in between. As DNA, the CDR3 is TGTGCCAGCGACGCAGGGATGAACACTGAAGCTTTCTTT. Its protein product is CASDAGMNTEAFF.

The count of this clone is one. The chain has TRBV5-1 and TRBJ1-1; 7 bases are shared with TRBD1. Germline values: CDR1 SGHRS, CDR2 YFSETQ. V was pared by 3 bases and J by 3 bases, with 8 bases of the junction left unmatched. The CDR3 contains 15 residues. CDR3: CASSYGTVIYTEAFF. CDR3 DNA sequence: TGCGCCAGCAGCTATGGGACAGTTATTTACACTGAAGCTTTCTTT.

The chain uses TRBV5-8 and TRBJ2-7; D is unresolved. The ends were cut back, 0 bases at V and 9 bases at J, with 4 bases in the middle. This CDR3 has 10 amino acids. Germline V CDR1 and CDR2: SGHTS, YDEGEE. CDR3 nucleotide sequence: TGTGCCAGCAGCTTGGTAGGGCAGTACTTC. This sequence encodes CASSLVGQYF.

The gene calls are TRBV30 and TRBJ1-2, with 7 bases lining up with TRBD1. The CDR3 has 12 residues. V dropped 3 bases and J dropped 4; count of bases not matched to a gene: 2. Germline lookup yields CDR1 GTSNPN and CDR2 SVGIG (reference sequence). The CDR3, as DNA: TGTGCCTGGAGCCCAGGGGGCTATGGCTACACCTTC. It translates to CAWSPGGYGYTF.

The rearrangement uses TRBV6-6 and TRBJ2-5; D is uncertain. The germline gives CDR1 MNHNY, CDR2 SVGAGI (reference sequence). V dropped 4 bases and J dropped 1 base, with 7 bases sitting between them. There are 13 residues in the CDR3. The DNA for the CDR3 is TGTGCCAGCAGTTCCAGCCTCCAAGAGACCCAGTACTTC. It yields the protein CASSSSLQETQYF.

The chain links TRBV7-2 to TRBJ1-5; no reliable D call. Per the germline V gene, CDR1 is SGHTA and CDR2 is FQGNSA. The CDR3 has 13 residues. V gave up 3 bases and J gave up 9 bases, with 12 bases separating them. DNA for the CDR3: TGTGCCAGCAGCTTGGAGGATACTCTGCCCCAGCATTTT. Its translation: CASSLEDTLPQHF. The full variable domain, its missing parts supplied by reference TRBV7-2 and TRBJ1-5, is GAGVSQSPSNKVTEKGKDVELRCDPISGHTALYWYRQSLGQGLEFLIYFQGNSAPDKSGLPSDRFSAERTGGSVSTLTIQRTQQEDSAVYLCASSLEDTLPQHFGDGTRLSIL.

The chain joins TRBV11-2 to TRBJ2-1; D unresolved. The V and J ends lost 2 bases and 8 bases respectively, with 7 bases between them. This CDR3 has 12 residues. Germline V gene data show CDR1 as SGHAT and CDR2 as FQNNGV. The CDR3 nucleotides are TGTGCCAGCAGCTTATCCCCTGATGAGCAGTTCTTC. Translation: CASSLSPDEQFF.

This clone was counted a few times. The chain joins TRBV10-2 to TRBJ1-4, with D perhaps matching TRBD1 (6 bases). CDR3 length: 12 amino acids. CDR1 is WSHSY, CDR2 SAAADI, per germline. Trimming took 10 bases from V and 7 from J, leaving 13 bases between them. The CDR3 is CATSGQSEKLFF. CDR3 nucleotides: TGCGCCACCTCTGGACAGAGTGAAAAACTGTTTTTT.

This chain joins TRBV30 and TRBJ1-5, with TRBD1 as a possible D gene (5 bases). The CDR3 consists of 13 residues. Germline assignment: CDR1 GTSNPN and CDR2 SVGIG (reference sequence). The V and J ends lost 3 bases and 3 bases respectively, with 9 bases between them. The CDR3, as DNA: TGTGCCTGGAGCCGGGGCCTCAATCAGCCCCAGCATTTT. This sequence encodes CAWSRGLNQPQHF. Supplemented by reference TRBV30 and TRBJ1-5, the full variable domain reads SQTIHQWPATLVQPVGSPLSLECTVEGTSNPNLYWYRQAAGRGLQLLFYSVGIGQISSEVPQNLSASRPQDRQFILSSKKLLLSDSGFYLCAWSRGLNQPQHFGDGTRLSIL.

This clone was counted a few times. The genes are TRBV6-5 and TRBJ2-7; TRBD1 matches 10 bases. Germline V CDR1 and CDR2: MNHEY, SVGAGI. J was trimmed by 12 bases and V by 2 bases; bases with no gene match: 4. There are 12 residues in the CDR3. CDR3 protein: CASSYRTGGWYF. For the CDR3, the DNA is TGTGCCAGCAGTTACCGGACAGGGGGTTGGTACTTC.

The chain has TRBV29-1 and TRBJ2-5; D unclear. Germline V gene data show CDR1 as SQVTM and CDR2 as ANQGSEA. Trimming left V 3 bases short and J 3 bases short, with 11 bases between. The CDR3 covers 13 residues. CDR3 nucleotide sequence: TGCAGCGTTGACGCAAATGGGAAAGAGACCCAGTACTTC. Translating it yields CSVDANGKETQYF.

The chain has TRBV2 and TRBJ1-4; unclear D gene. Germline V gives CDR1 SNHLY, CDR2 FYNNEI. This CDR3 contains 14 residues. V was pared by 6 bases and J by 0 bases, with 8 bases between. CDR3 sequence: CASREGATNEKLFF. The CDR3 nucleotides are TGTGCCAGCAGGGAGGGTGCAACTAATGAAAAACTGTTTTTT.

The chain recombines TRBV7-2 with TRBJ1-1; 8 bases map to TRBD1. This CDR3 is 18 amino acids long. V gave up 2 bases and J gave up 5 bases; unmatched junction bases: 16. Looked up from germline, CDR1 is SGHTA and CDR2 is FQGNSA. The CDR3 reads CASSLSGIGTGRLTEAFF. As DNA, the CDR3 is TGTGCCAGCAGCTTAAGCGGGATCGGGACAGGACGTCTTACTGAAGCTTTCTTT.

The V call is TRBV27, the J call TRBJ2-7, with D unclear. This CDR3 is 14 amino acids long. The V gene lost 10 bases and the J gene lost 2 bases, with 18 bases spanning the gap. CDR1 and CDR2 (germline): MNHEY, SMNVEV (reference sequence). The CDR3 nucleotides are TGTGCCACCGCTTTCTCTAGGGCTCCCTACGAGCAGTACTTC. Its protein product is CATAFSRAPYEQYF.

The chain joins TRBV5-1 to TRBJ2-3; D call uncertain. Germline V lookup: CDR1 SGHRS, CDR2 YFSETQ. With 2 bases removed from V and 0 bases from J, the gap between germline ends came to 7 bases. This CDR3 contains 14 residues. For the CDR3, the DNA is TGCGCCAGCAGCTTAGACCCTAGCACAGATACGCAGTATTTT. Protein product: CASSLDPSTDTQYF.

The J gene is TRBJ2-3, the V gene TRBV7-8; no clear D gene. In germline, CDR1 is SGHVS, CDR2 FQNEAQ. V lost 0 bases and J 6 bases, leaving 7 bases between the germline ends. This CDR3 region has 13 residues. The CDR3 nucleotides read TGTGCCAGCAGCTTAGCGCTAGGGGATACGCAGTATTTT. Its translation: CASSLALGDTQYF.

The chain carries TRBV5-6 and TRBJ2-7, with 8 bases lining up with TRBD2. Germline CDR1 is SGHDT and CDR2 is YYEEEE. Trimming at V came to 0 bases and at J to 4 bases, leaving 3 bases not matched to a gene. The CDR3 contains 14 residues. CDR3 sequence (DNA): TGTGCCAGCAGCTTGGCCCCTAGCGGGTACGAGCAGTACTTC. This translates into CASSLAPSGYEQYF. Looking up the rest from reference TRBV5-6 and TRBJ2-7 gives the full variable domain: DAGVTQSPTHLIKTRGQQVTLRCSPKSGHDTVSWYQQALGQGPQFIFQYYEEEERQRGNFPDRFSGHQFPNYSSELNVNALLLGDSALYLCASSLAPSGYEQYFGPGTRLTVT.

Only a few counts were recorded for this clone. CDR3 nucleotide sequence: TGTGCCACCAGCAGCGACTTTAGTGGCTACACCTTC. Its translation is CATSSDFSGYTF. The J gene is TRBJ1-2, the V gene TRBV15; D call uncertain. There are 12 residues in the CDR3. The germline CDR1 and CDR2 sequences are LNHNV and YYDKDF (reference sequence). The V end was cut by 3 bases, the J end by 7 bases, with 9 bases between.

The rearrangement joins TRBV4-2 to TRBJ2-3, with D perhaps matching TRBD1 (5 bases). Trimming pared 5 bases from V and 1 base from J, leaving 16 bases between. This CDR3 is built from 16 residues. In germline, CDR1 is LGHNA, CDR2 YNFKEQ. This chain's CDR3 is CASSRGGDLRTDTQYF. In DNA, the CDR3 is TGTGCCAGCAGCAGGGGCGGAGACCTCCGCACAGATACGCAGTATTTT.

This chain uses TRBV30 with TRBJ2-7, with TRBD2 as a possible D gene (5 bases). The CDR3 loop spans 13 amino acids. V was clipped by 2 bases and J by 7 bases, with 15 bases between them. Germline-derived CDR1 and CDR2 are GTSNPN and SVGIG (reference sequence). The CDR3, as DNA: TGTGCCTGGAGTTTACTGGAAGGGAGAGAGCAGTACTTC. It codes for CAWSLLEGREQYF.